The sequence of this TCR beta chain was determined in a study of T-cell reconstitution after alpha-beta-depleted transplantation in children. This clonotype has a handful of counts. The CDR3 spans 16 residues. Trimming shortened V by 5 bases and J by 8 bases, and 19 bases separated the two germline ends. The V gene's germline CDR1 is SGHVS and CDR2 FQNEAQ. Unique molecular identifiers were incorporated into the prepared TCRbeta library. TCRdb called the PCR reads again in MiXCR, with one record for every CDR3 protein. Counted here are a few hundred thousand distinct CDR3 sequences, 10% occurring once; the ten biggest clones make up around 2.3%.

The chain combines TRBV7-8 with TRBJ1-6; D ambiguous. This specimen was PBMCs from the stem cell graft donor, taken from the stem cell graft. The receptor was isolated from a human donor who donated a stem cell graft to a child with acute lymphoblastic leukemia. The CDR3 spells CASSLRRVSGHSPLHF. CDR3 DNA: TGTGCCAGCAGCCTCCGGCGAGTGTCTGGACATTCACCCCTCCACTTT.